The clone carrying this T cell receptor (beta chain) was detected many times. The CDR3 has 18 amino acids. Germline V gene data show CDR1 as SGHTA and CDR2 as FQGNSA. V was pared by 5 bases and J by 3 bases, with 11 bases of the junction left unmatched. This entry belongs to a study of identical twins. TCRdb redid the calling of the 5' RACE reads with MiXCR, one entry per CDR3 protein. The sample lists about 430,000 distinct CDR3 sequences, less than 20% occurring once. The TCR comes from a man over 45 in good health. The sequencing sample was made of naive T cells sorted from blood. V and J are TRBV7-2 and TRBJ2-7; 15 nucleotides align to TRBD2. CDR3: CASSGSGTSGRYLYEQYF. The CDR3 DNA is TGTGCCAGCAGCGGTAGCGGGACTAGCGGGAGGTACCTCTACGAGCAGTACTTC. Together with reference TRBV7-2 and TRBJ2-7, the CDR3 gives the full variable domain: GAGVSQSPSNKVTEKGKDVELRCDPISGHTALYWYRQSLGQGLEFLIYFQGNSAPDKSGLPSDRFSAERTGGSVSTLTIQRTQQEDSAVYLCASSGSGTSGRYLYEQYFGPGTRLTVT.